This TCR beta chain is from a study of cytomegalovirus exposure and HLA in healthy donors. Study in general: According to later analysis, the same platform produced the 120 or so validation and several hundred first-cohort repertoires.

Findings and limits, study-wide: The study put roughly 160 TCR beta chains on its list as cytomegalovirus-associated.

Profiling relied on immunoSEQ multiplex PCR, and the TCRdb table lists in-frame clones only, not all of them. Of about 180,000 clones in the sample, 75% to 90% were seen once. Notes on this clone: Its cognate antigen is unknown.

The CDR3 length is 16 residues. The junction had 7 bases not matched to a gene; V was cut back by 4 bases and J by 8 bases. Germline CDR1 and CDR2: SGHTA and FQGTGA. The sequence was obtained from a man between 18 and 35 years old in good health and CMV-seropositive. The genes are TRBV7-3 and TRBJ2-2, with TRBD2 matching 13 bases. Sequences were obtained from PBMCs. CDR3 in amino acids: CASSSWTSGSRGELFF. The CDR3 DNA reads TGTGCCAGCAGCTCTTGGACTAGCGGGAGTAGGGGGGAGCTGTTTTTT.